These T cell receptor beta chains were read from a single sample in a study of response to subunit inactivated influenza vaccine. TCRdb analysed the RT-PCR reads with MiXCR anew, one entry per CDR3 protein. The top ten hold 11% of the sample, which has about 180,000 distinct CDR3 sequences, around 9.2% seen once. Sequencing was performed on non-naive T cells sorted from PBMCs, taken on the day of vaccination. The receptor source for this set is a man between 45 and 60 years old who received an inactivated influenza vaccine. The CDR3 runs from the conserved cysteine through the conserved F or W. Fields, in order: CDR3 DNA, CDR3 protein, D gene, V gene, clone size, J gene. D genes are given only for firm matches. Rows give clone size only sometimes, using once, few, many, or a class for an expanded clone.

TGTGCCAGCAGCCAAGATCTAGCGGGAAAATACAATGAGCAGTTCTTC | CASSQDLAGKYNEQFF | TRBD2 | TRBV4-2 | many | TRBJ2-1
TGTGCCACCAGCAGAGTGCATCAGGGAGAGGGTCAGCCCCAGCATTTT | CATSRVHQGEGQPQHF | NA | TRBV15 | NA | TRBJ1-5
TGTGCCAGTAGTATAGGTCTGGGCGCCCTTGGGGACAATGAGCAGTTCTTC | CASSIGLGALGDNEQFF | NA | TRBV19 | few | TRBJ2-1
TGTGCCAGCAGCCTCCGAGCAGTTGAGTGGGGAACTGGAAACACCATATATTTT | CASSLRAVEWGTGNTIYF | NA | TRBV3-1 | NA | TRBJ1-3
TGTGCCAGCAGTGCCTCGGGGTTTTACGAGCAGTACTTC | CASSASGFYEQYF | NA | TRBV27 | NA | TRBJ2-7
TGCAGCGCCTTTCGAGAAGGGATTGTAGAGACCCAGTACTTC | CSAFREGIVETQYF | NA | TRBV29-1 | many | TRBJ2-5
TGTGCCAGCAGCGGACAGCAACTCTATGGCTACACCTTC | CASSGQQLYGYTF | NA | TRBV2 | few | TRBJ1-2
TGTGCCAGCAGCCTCCACTCCGGGGCGGACTACGAGCAGTACTTC | CASSLHSGADYEQYF | NA | TRBV7-2 | few | TRBJ2-7
TGTGCCAGCAGCGTAGGGGGACACCCGGGTGATACGCAGTATTTT | CASSVGGHPGDTQYF | NA | TRBV9 | NA | TRBJ2-3
TGTGCCAGCAGTCCCGCTAGCGGGAGGGCGGGTAATGAGCAGTTCTTC | CASSPASGRAGNEQFF | TRBD2 | TRBV11-2 | NA | TRBJ2-1
TGCAGTGCTTCAAGATACCTAGCGGGGATCACAGATACGCAGTATTTT | CSASRYLAGITDTQYF | TRBD2 | TRBV20-1 | few | TRBJ2-3
TGTGCCAGCAGCCCCACATGGCCCGGGGAGCAGTACTTC | CASSPTWPGEQYF | NA | TRBV7-8 | NA | TRBJ2-7
TGCAGTGCCAGGGACTCCAGGGAGCTCGGGACCCAGTACTTC | CSARDSRELGTQYF | NA | TRBV20-1 | many | TRBJ2-5
TGCGCCAGCAGCTTGGAGGGTTGGGATGGCTACACCTTC | CASSLEGWDGYTF | NA | TRBV5-1 | NA | TRBJ1-2
TGTGCCACCAAAAACTTGACCCTGTGGGCCAAAAACATTCAGTACTTC | CATKNLTLWAKNIQYF | NA | TRBV15 | NA | TRBJ2-4
TGTGCCAGCAGCTTAGTTTTTTCGGATGGCTACACCTTC | CASSLVFSDGYTF | NA | TRBV7-2 | few | TRBJ1-2
TGTGCCAGCAGCCCTACAGGGGGCTATGGAGATACGCAGTATTTT | CASSPTGGYGDTQYF | TRBD1 | TRBV7-9 | NA | TRBJ2-3
TGTGCCAGCAGCATTTCGGACCGGCGGGACTATGGCTACACCTTC | CASSISDRRDYGYTF | NA | TRBV7-9 | NA | TRBJ1-2
TGCAGCGTTGAAGCGTCCGCATCGACTTTCTTT | CSVEASASTFF | NA | TRBV29-1 | few | TRBJ1-1
TGTGCCAGCAGCTCCGGGATAAAATATGGCTACACCTTC | CASSSGIKYGYTF | NA | TRBV5-6 | once | TRBJ1-2
TGTGCCAGTGGACAGGCCTACAATGAGCAGTTCTTC | CASGQAYNEQFF | TRBD1 | TRBV6-5 | many | TRBJ2-1
TGTGCCAGCAGCAACCCCGAACTGGGTCAGGGGGTGCTCACAGATACGCAGTATTTT | CASSNPELGQGVLTDTQYF | NA | TRBV21-1 | many | TRBJ2-3
TGCAGTGCTACTGGACTAGCGGGTTGGAGCTCCTACGAGCAGTACTTC | CSATGLAGWSSYEQYF | TRBD2 | TRBV20-1 | many | TRBJ2-7
TGTGCCAGCTCACCAGGCGGGAGGGCCATAGATACGCAGTATTTT | CASSPGGRAIDTQYF | TRBD2 | TRBV18 | NA | TRBJ2-3
TGTGCCAGCAGTTCCCCGGAGGGAAGGAGATACGAGCAGTACTTC | CASSSPEGRRYEQYF | NA | TRBV6-5 | many | TRBJ2-7
TGTGCCAGCAGCTCATGGGACGGGAGAAATTCACCCCTCCACTTT | CASSSWDGRNSPLHF | NA | TRBV7-8 | NA | TRBJ1-6
TGTGCCAGCACGACAGGCTATGAAGATACGCAGTATTTT | CASTTGYEDTQYF | NA | TRBV18 | many | TRBJ2-3
TGTGCCAGCAGTTTATGGGGTACAACTAATGAAAAACTGTTTTTT | CASSLWGTTNEKLFF | NA | TRBV27 | many | TRBJ1-4
TGTGCCAGCAGCTTCCAGGAGAACTCCTACGAGCAGTACTTC | CASSFQENSYEQYF | NA | TRBV7-2 | many | TRBJ2-7
TGTGCCAGCAGCTTACGTTCAGGGAGAGAGCAGTACTTC | CASSLRSGREQYF | NA | TRBV7-2 | few | TRBJ2-7
TGCAGTGCTAGAGACTGGCGCTTACAAGAGACCCAGTACTTC | CSARDWRLQETQYF | NA | TRBV20-1 | many | TRBJ2-5
TGTGCCAGCAGTGCCATGGGCGAGCAGTTCTTC | CASSAMGEQFF | NA | TRBV2 | many | TRBJ2-1
TGTGCCAGCAGTGAAGTGGGGCCTCGGGGTGAGCAGTTCTTC | CASSEVGPRGEQFF | NA | TRBV2 | few | TRBJ2-1
TGTGCCAGCAGCCCCTCGCGACGGACAAGCACAGATACGCAGTATTTT | CASSPSRRTSTDTQYF | NA | TRBV7-9 | many | TRBJ2-3
TGTGCCAGCAGCTTAGCAGGGGGCTCGCGGGGGGTTTTTAATACGCAGTATTTT | CASSLAGGSRGVFNTQYF | NA | TRBV7-2 | NA | TRBJ2-3
TGTGCCAGCTCACCACGGACCTCTGGAAACACCATATATTTT | CASSPRTSGNTIYF | NA | TRBV18 | NA | TRBJ1-3
TGTGCCAGCAGTTTCGGAGGCCAAGAGACCCAGTACTTC | CASSFGGQETQYF | NA | TRBV12-3/TRBV12-4 | many | TRBJ2-5
TGCAGTGCTAGAGGACGCCGGTGGGGGAGCACAGATACGCAGTATTTT | CSARGRRWGSTDTQYF | NA | TRBV20-1 | many | TRBJ2-3
TGTGCCAGCAGCCTACCGTACATGGCGCAGTATTTT | CASSLPYMAQYF | NA | TRBV14 | many | TRBJ2-3
TGCGCCAGCAGCCAAGATACATTTACCTACGAGCAGTACTTC | CASSQDTFTYEQYF | NA | TRBV4-3 | few | TRBJ2-7
TGTGCCAGCAGCCTCAGGGGCTACGAGCAGTACTTC | CASSLRGYEQYF | NA | TRBV3-1 | many | TRBJ2-7
TGTGCTAGTGGTCTGGACGGATGGACTGAAGCTTTCTTT | CASGLDGWTEAFF | NA | TRBV12-5 | many | TRBJ1-1
TGCAGCGTTGGTGGCAGCGGGTATGCAGATACGCAGTATTTT | CSVGGSGYADTQYF | NA | TRBV29-1 | many | TRBJ2-3
TGTGCCAGCAGTTTAGGGGGTCAGCCCCAGCATTTT | CASSLGGQPQHF | NA | TRBV12-3/TRBV12-4 | NA | TRBJ1-5
TGCAGCGTTGCCGCGTCGCCGCGCCAAGAGACCCAGTACTTC | CSVAASPRQETQYF | NA | TRBV29-1 | NA | TRBJ2-5
TGCGCCAGCAGCCTCTTAGCGGGAGGGCCCCCCAATGAGCAGTTCTTC | CASSLLAGGPPNEQFF | TRBD2 | TRBV5-1 | few | TRBJ2-1
TGCGCCAGCTGTCCCTCAGGCGAGACCCAGTACTTC | CASCPSGETQYF | NA | TRBV5-1 | few | TRBJ2-5
TGTGCCAGCAGCACCTCGTCCTATGGCTACACCTTC | CASSTSSYGYTF | NA | TRBV12-3/TRBV12-4 | NA | TRBJ1-2
TGTGCAGCGACTAGCGGGAGATTACAAGAGACCCAGTACTTC | CAATSGRLQETQYF | TRBD2 | TRBV7-8 | many | TRBJ2-5
TGTGCCAGCACCCCTGGAGGGGCTAACTATGGCTACACCTTC | CASTPGGANYGYTF | NA | TRBV7-2 | NA | TRBJ1-2
TGTGCCAGCCAGGACGGAAGAAACACCGGGGAGCTGTTTTTT | CASQDGRNTGELFF | NA | TRBV6-1 | few | TRBJ2-2
TGTGCCAGCAGCCAAGAATCCCAGGCTCTTGCAACTAATGAAAAACTGTTTTTT | CASSQESQALATNEKLFF | NA | TRBV4-2 | NA | TRBJ1-4
TGTGCCAGCAGCCCGGACTGGATCAATGAGCAGTTCTTC | CASSPDWINEQFF | NA | TRBV6-2/TRBV6-3 | NA | TRBJ2-1
TGTGCCAGCAGCCAAGAGTACAGCAATCAGCCCCAGCATTTT | CASSQEYSNQPQHF | NA | TRBV3-1 | many | TRBJ1-5